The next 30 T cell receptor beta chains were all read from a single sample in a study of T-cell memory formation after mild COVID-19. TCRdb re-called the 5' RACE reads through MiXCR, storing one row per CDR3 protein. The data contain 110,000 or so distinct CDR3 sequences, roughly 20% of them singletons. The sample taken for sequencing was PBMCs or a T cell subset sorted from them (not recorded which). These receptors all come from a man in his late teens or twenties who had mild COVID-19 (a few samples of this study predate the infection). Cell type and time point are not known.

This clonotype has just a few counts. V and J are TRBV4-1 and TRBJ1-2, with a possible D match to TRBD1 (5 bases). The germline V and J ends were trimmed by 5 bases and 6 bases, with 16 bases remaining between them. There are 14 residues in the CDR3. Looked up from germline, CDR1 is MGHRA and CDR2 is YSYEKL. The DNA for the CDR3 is TGCGCCAGCAGCGCTGGGGCAGGGTGGAATGGCTACACCTTC. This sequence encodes CASSAGAGWNGYTF.

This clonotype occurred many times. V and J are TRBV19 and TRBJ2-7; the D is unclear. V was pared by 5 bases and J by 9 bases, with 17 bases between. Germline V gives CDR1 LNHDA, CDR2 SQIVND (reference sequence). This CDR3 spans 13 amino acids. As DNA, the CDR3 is TGTGCCAGTAGTCAACGGGCCGCAGGCGGGCAGTACTTC. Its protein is CASSQRAAGGQYF. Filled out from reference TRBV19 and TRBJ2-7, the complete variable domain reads DGGITQSPKYLFRKEGQNVTLSCEQNLNHDAMYWYRQDPGQGLRLIYYSQIVNDFQKGDIAEGYSVSREKKESFPLTVTSAQKNPTAFYLCASSQRAAGGQYFGPGTRLTVT.

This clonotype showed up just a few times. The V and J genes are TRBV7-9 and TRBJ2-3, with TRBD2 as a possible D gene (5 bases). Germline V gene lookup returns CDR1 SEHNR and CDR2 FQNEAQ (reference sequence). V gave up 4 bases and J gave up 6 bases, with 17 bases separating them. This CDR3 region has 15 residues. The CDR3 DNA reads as TGTGCCAGCAGCTCCCCGTTCGGGATTGGTGATACGCAGTATTTT. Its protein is CASSSPFGIGDTQYF.

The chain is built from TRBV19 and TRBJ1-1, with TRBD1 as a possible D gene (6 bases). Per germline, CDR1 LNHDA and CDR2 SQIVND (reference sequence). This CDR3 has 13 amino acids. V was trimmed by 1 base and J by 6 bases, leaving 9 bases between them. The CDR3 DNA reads TGTGCCAGTAGTATAGCGGGGGCGGCTGAAGCTTTCTTT. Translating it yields CASSIAGAAEAFF.

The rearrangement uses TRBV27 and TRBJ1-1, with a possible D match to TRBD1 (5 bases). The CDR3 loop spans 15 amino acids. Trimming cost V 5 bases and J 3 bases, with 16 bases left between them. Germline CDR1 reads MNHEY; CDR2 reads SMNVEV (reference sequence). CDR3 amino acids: CASSPQRWGHTEAFF. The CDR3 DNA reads TGTGCCAGCAGTCCCCAAAGGTGGGGACACACTGAAGCTTTCTTT.

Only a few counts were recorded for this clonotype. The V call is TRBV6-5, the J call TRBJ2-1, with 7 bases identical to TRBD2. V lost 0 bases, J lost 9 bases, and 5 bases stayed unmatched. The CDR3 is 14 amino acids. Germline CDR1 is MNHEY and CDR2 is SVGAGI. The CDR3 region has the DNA TGTGCCAGCAGTTACTCGAATTCGGGGGGTGAGCAGTTCTTC. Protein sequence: CASSYSNSGGEQFF.

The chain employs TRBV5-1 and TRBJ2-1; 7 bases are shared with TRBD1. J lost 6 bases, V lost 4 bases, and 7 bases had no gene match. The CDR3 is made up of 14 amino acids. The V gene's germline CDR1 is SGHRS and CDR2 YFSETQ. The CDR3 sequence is CASSPSGTANEQFF. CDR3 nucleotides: TGCGCCAGCAGCCCATCCGGGACAGCCAATGAGCAGTTCTTC.

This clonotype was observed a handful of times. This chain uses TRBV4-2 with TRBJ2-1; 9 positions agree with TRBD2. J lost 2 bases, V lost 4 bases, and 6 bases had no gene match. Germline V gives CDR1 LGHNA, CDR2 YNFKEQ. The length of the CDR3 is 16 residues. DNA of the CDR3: TGTGCCAGCAGCCCCCTAGGCGGGGGGGCCTACAATGAGCAGTTCTTC. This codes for CASSPLGGGAYNEQFF.

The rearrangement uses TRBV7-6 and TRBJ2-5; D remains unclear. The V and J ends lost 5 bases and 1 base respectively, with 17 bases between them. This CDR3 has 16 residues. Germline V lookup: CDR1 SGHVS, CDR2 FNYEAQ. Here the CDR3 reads CASSGNPTMTQETQYF. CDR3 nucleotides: TGTGCCAGCAGCGGTAACCCGACGATGACCCAAGAGACCCAGTACTTC. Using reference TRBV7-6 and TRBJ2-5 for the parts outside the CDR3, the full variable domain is GAGVSQSPRYKVTKRGQDVALRCDPISGHVSLYWYRQALGQGPEFLTYFNYEAQQDKSGLPNDRFSAERPEGSISTLTIQRTEQRDSAMYRCASSGNPTMTQETQYFGPGTRLLVL.

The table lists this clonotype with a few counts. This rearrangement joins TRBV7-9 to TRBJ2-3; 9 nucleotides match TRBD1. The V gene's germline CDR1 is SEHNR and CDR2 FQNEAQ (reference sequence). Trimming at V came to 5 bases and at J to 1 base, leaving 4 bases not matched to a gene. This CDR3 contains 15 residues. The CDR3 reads CASSRTGEGTDTQYF. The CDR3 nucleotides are TGTGCCAGCAGCCGGACAGGGGAAGGCACAGATACGCAGTATTTT.

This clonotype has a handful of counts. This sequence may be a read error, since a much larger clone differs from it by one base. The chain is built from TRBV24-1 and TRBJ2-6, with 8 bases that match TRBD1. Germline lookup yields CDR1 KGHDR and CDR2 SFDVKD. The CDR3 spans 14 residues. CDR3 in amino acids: CATQGAAGANALTF. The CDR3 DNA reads TGTGCCACCCAGGGGGCTGCTGGGGCCAACGCCCTGACTTTC.

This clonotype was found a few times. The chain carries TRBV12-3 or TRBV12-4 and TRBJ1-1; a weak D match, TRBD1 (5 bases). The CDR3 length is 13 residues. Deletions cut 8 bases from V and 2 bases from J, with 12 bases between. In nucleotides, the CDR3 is TGTGCCAGCGGCTTTCAGGGCAACACTGAAGCTTTCTTT. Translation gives CASGFQGNTEAFF.

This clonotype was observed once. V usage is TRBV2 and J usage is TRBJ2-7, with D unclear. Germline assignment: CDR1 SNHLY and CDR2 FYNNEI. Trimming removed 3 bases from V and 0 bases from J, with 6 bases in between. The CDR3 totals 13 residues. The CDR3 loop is CASSDSRSYEQYF. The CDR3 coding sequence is TGTGCCAGCAGTGACAGTCGCTCCTACGAGCAGTACTTC.

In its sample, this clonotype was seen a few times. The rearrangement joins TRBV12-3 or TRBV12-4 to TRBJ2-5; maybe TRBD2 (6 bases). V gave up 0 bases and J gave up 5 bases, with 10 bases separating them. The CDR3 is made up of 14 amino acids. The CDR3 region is CASSLAGGSETQYF. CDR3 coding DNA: TGTGCCAGCAGTTTAGCGGGGGGATCGGAGACCCAGTACTTC.

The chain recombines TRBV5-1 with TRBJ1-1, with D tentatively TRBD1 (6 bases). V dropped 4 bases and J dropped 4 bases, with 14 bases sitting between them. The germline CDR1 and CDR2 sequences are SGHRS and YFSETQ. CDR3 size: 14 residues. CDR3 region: CASSPGAGPTEAFF. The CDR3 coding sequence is TGCGCCAGCAGCCCAGGGGCCGGCCCCACTGAAGCTTTCTTT. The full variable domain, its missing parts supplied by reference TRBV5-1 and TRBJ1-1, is KAGVTQTPRYLIKTRGQQVTLSCSPISGHRSVSWYQQTPGQGLQFLFEYFSETQRNKGNFPGRFSGRQFSNSRSEMNVSTLELGDSALYLCASSPGAGPTEAFFGQGTRLTVV.

The CDR3 DNA follows: TGCAGTGCTAGATGGGGCCTTTCCTACAATGAGCAGTTCTTC. It encodes CSARWGLSYNEQFF. The chain recombines TRBV20-1 with TRBJ2-1; TRBD1 is a possible D gene (5 bases). This CDR3 is built from 14 residues. Germline V gene data show CDR1 as DFQATT and CDR2 as SNEGSKA (reference sequence). Trimming removed 2 bases from V and 1 base from J, with 9 bases in between.

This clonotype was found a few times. CDR3 region: CASSSTGVWGGLTDTQYF. CDR3 DNA: TGTGCCAGCAGCTCCACCGGGGTATGGGGGGGGCTCACAGATACGCAGTATTTT. V usage is TRBV9 and J usage is TRBJ2-3; a possible D gene is TRBD2 (7 bases). CDR3 length equals 18 residues. Trimming took 4 bases from V and 2 from J, leaving 23 bases between them. CDR1 SGDLS and CDR2 YYNGEE come from the germline V gene.

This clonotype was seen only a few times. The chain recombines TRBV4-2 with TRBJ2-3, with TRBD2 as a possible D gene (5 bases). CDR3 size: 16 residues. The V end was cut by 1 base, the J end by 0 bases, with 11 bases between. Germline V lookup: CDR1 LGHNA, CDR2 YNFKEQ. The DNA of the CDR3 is TGTGCCAGCAGCCAAGGGGCTAGCACTAGCACAGATACGCAGTATTTT. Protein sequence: CASSQGASTSTDTQYF.

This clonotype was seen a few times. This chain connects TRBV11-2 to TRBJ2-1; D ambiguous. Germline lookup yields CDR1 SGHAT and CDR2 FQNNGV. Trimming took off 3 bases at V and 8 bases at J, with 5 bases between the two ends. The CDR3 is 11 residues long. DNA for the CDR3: TGTGCCAGCAGCTTCGTCCATGAGCAGTTCTTC. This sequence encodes CASSFVHEQFF. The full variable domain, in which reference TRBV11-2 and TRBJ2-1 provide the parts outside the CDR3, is EAGVAQSPRYKIIEKRQSVAFWCNPISGHATLYWYQQILGQGPKLLIQFQNNGVVDDSQLPKDRFSAERLKGVDSTLKIQPAKLEDSAVYLCASSFVHEQFFGPGTRLTVL.

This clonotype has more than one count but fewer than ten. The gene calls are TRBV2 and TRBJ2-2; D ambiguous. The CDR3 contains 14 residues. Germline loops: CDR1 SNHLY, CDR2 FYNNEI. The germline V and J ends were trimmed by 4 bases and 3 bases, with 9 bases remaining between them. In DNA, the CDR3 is TGTGCCAGCAGTGTAGGCAGCTACACCGGGGAGCTGTTTTTT. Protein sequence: CASSVGSYTGELFF.

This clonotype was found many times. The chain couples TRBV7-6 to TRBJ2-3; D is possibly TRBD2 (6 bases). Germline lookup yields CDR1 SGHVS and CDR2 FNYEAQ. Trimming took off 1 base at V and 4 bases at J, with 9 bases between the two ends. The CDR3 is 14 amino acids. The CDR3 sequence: CASSLVGGPDTQYF. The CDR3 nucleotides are TGTGCCAGCAGCTTAGTTGGAGGGCCAGATACGCAGTATTTT.

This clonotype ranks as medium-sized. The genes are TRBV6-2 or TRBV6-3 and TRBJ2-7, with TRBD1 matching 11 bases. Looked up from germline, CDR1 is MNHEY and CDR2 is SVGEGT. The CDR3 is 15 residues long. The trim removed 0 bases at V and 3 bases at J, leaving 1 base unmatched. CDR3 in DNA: TGTGCCAGCAGTTACTCCGGGACAGGGGGCTACGAGCAGTACGTC. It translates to CASSYSGTGGYEQYV.

CDR3 nucleotide sequence: TGTGCCAGCAGGGCGACAGGGCATACGCAGTATTTT. The encoded protein is CASRATGHTQYF. The chain has TRBV5-6 and TRBJ2-3; 7 bases are shared with TRBD1. V shed 5 bases and J 7 bases; nucleotides not matched to a gene: 4. The germline gives CDR1 SGHDT, CDR2 YYEEEE. This CDR3 has 12 residues.

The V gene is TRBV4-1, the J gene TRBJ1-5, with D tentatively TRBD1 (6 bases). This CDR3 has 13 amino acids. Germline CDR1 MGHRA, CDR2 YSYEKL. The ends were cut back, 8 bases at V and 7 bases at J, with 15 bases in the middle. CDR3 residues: CASDSGAGQPQHF. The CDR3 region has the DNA TGCGCCAGCGACTCGGGGGCGGGACAGCCCCAGCATTTT.

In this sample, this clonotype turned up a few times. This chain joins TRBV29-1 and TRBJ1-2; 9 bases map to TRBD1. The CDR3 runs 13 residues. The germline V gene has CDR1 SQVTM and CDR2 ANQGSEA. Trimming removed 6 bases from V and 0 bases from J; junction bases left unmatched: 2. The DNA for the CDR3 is TGCAGCGTCAGGGACAGGGCTAACTATGGCTACACCTTC. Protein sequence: CSVRDRANYGYTF. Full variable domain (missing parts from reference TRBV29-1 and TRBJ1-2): SAVISQKPSRDICQRGTSLTIQCQVDSQVTMMFWYRQQPGQSLTLIATANQGSEATYESGFVIDKFPISRPNLTFSTLTVSNMSPEDSSIYLCSVRDRANYGYTFGSGTRLTVV.

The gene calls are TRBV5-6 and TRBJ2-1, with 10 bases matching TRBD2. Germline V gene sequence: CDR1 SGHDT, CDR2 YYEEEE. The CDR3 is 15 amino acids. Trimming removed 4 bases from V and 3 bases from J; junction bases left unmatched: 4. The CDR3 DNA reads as TGTGCCAGCAGCCATGGACTAGCGGTCTACAATGAGCAGTTCTTC. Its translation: CASSHGLAVYNEQFF.

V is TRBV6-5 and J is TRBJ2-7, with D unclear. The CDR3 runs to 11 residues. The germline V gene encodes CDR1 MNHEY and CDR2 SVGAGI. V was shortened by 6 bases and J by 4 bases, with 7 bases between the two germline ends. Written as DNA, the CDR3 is TGTGCCAGCAGGACACTTTACGAGCAGTACTTC. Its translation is CASRTLYEQYF.

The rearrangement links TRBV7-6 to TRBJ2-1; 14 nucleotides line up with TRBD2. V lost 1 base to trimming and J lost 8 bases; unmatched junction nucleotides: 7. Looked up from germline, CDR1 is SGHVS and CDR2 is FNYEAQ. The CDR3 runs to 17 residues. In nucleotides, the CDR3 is TGTGCCAGCAGCTTAGGGACTAGCGGGGGGCGGTTGGATGAGCAGTTCTTC. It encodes CASSLGTSGGRLDEQFF. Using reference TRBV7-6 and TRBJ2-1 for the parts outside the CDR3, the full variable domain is GAGVSQSPRYKVTKRGQDVALRCDPISGHVSLYWYRQALGQGPEFLTYFNYEAQQDKSGLPNDRFSAERPEGSISTLTIQRTEQRDSAMYRCASSLGTSGGRLDEQFFGPGTRLTVL.

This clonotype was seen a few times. Here the CDR3 reads CASSQALFGELFF. CDR3 nucleotide sequence: TGTGCCAGCAGCCAAGCCTTGTTTGGGGAGCTGTTTTTT. V usage is TRBV4-2 and J usage is TRBJ2-2, with D unresolved. The CDR3 contains 13 residues. Germline lookup yields CDR1 LGHNA and CDR2 YNFKEQ. With 1 base removed from V and 8 bases from J, the gap between germline ends came to 8 bases.

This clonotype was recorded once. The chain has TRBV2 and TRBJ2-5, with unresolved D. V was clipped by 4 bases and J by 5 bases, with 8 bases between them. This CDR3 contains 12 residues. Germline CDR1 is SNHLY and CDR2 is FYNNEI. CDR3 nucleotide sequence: TGTGCCAGCAGTGGACGCTCGGAGACCCAGTACTTC. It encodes CASSGRSETQYF.